The 19 T cell receptor beta chains presented below share a single source sample, sequenced in a study of blood T cell repertoires in COVID-19. The protocol was immunoSEQ multiplex PCR, while the TCRdb copy is restricted to in-frame clones and leaves out a portion. The data contain 4,000 to 5,500 clones, roughly 88% of them singletons. Sequencing input: peripheral blood. The receptors here all came from a man in his 70s with COVID-19, enrolled during active disease.

V gene TRBV5-1 combines with J gene TRBJ2-5; 8 bases line up with TRBD2. Germline V gives CDR1 SGHRS, CDR2 YFSETQ. The junction had 15 bases not matched to a gene; V was cut back by 4 bases and J by 4 bases. The CDR3 sequence is 17 residues long. The DNA of the CDR3 is TGCGCCAGCAGCCCACCCACATTGGCGGGGGGAGGAGAGACCCAGTACTTC. This codes for CASSPPTLAGGGETQYF.

The chain links TRBV7-2 to TRBJ1-1; D might be TRBD1 (5 bases). Germline V lookup: CDR1 SGHTA, CDR2 FQGNSA. Trimming shortened V by 2 bases and J by 4 bases, and 14 bases separated the two germline ends. This CDR3 spans 15 amino acids. The CDR3 sequence: CASSLKEGKGTEAFF. For the CDR3, the DNA is TGTGCCAGCAGCTTAAAGGAGGGGAAGGGCACTGAAGCTTTCTTT.

The rearrangement joins TRBV2 to TRBJ2-2, with 7 bases matching TRBD2. CDR1 and CDR2 (germline): SNHLY, FYNNEI. V lost 6 bases, J lost 0 bases, and 4 bases stayed unmatched. The CDR3 is 15 residues long. DNA of the CDR3: TGTGCCAGCAGACTAGCGAGTACGAACACCGGGGAGCTGTTTTTT. This codes for CASRLASTNTGELFF.

This clone was seen a few times. CDR3 in DNA: TGTGCCAGTAGTCGAGGTGACTCTGGGGCCAACGTCCTGACTTTC. It translates to CASSRGDSGANVLTF. This chain uses TRBV19 with TRBJ2-6; D remains ambiguous. V lost 5 bases and J lost 0, with 8 bases in between. The CDR3 totals 15 residues. The germline V gene has CDR1 LNHDA and CDR2 SQIVND (reference sequence).

In this sample, this clone turned up once. This sequence joins TRBV29-1 and TRBJ1-1; TRBD1 aligns across 9 bases. The CDR3 is 15 amino acids. CDR1 and CDR2 from the germline V gene are SQVTM and ANQGSEA. V shed 3 bases and J 4 bases; nucleotides not matched to a gene: 9. In nucleotides, the CDR3 is TGCAGCGTTGAGGTACCGGGACAGGGAATCACTGAAGCTTTCTTT. Translating it yields CSVEVPGQGITEAFF.

The V call is TRBV5-1, the J call TRBJ1-1; D unclear. Per germline, CDR1 SGHRS and CDR2 YFSETQ. CDR3 size: 14 residues. Trimming removed 1 base at V and 1 base at J, with 8 bases between. As DNA, the CDR3 is TGCGCCAGCAGCTTGATCGGTTGGAACACTGAAGCTTTCTTT. This codes for CASSLIGWNTEAFF.

The V call is TRBV9, the J call TRBJ2-7, with TRBD1 matching 8 bases. CDR1 and CDR2 from the germline V gene are SGDLS and YYNGEE. The V segment lost 3 bases and the J segment 7 bases; nucleotides outside the gene matches: 6. This CDR3 is 13 amino acids long. CDR3 bases: TGTGCCAGCAGCGCCTCACAGGGGGTTGAGCAGTACTTC. Translation: CASSASQGVEQYF.

There are a few counts of this clone. The chain recombines TRBV7-9 with TRBJ2-1; D perhaps matches TRBD2 (5 bases). The CDR3 sequence is 17 residues long. Germline V gives CDR1 SEHNR, CDR2 FQNEAQ (reference sequence). The V and J ends lost 2 bases and 9 bases respectively, with 23 bases between them. CDR3 residues: CASSLTGGPYGSGEQFF. As DNA, the CDR3 is TGTGCCAGCAGCTTAACTGGCGGGCCCTACGGTAGTGGTGAGCAGTTCTTC.

The chain combines TRBV5-4 with TRBJ2-7, with a possible D match to TRBD2 (7 bases). In germline, CDR1 is SGHNT, CDR2 YYREEE (reference sequence). This CDR3 has 16 residues. The V gene lost 4 bases and the J gene lost 3 bases, with 20 bases spanning the gap. The CDR3 bases are TGTGCCAGCAGCCCTTGGGGGGAGGGGGTCAACTACGAGCAGTACTTC. This codes for CASSPWGEGVNYEQYF. Full variable domain (remainder filled in from reference TRBV5-4 and TRBJ2-7): ETGVTQSPTHLIKTRGQQVTLRCSSQSGHNTVSWYQQALGQGPQFIFQYYREEENGRGNFPPRFSGLQFPNYSSELNVNALELDDSALYLCASSPWGEGVNYEQYFGPGTRLTVT.

This rearrangement joins TRBV12-5 to TRBJ2-7; the D is unclear. V lost 3 bases and J 4 bases, leaving 16 bases between the germline ends. Germline assignment: CDR1 LGHNT and CDR2 FRNRAP. The CDR3 spans 15 residues. CDR3 amino acids: CASGFFSRMAYEQYF. As DNA, the CDR3 is TGTGCTAGTGGTTTTTTTTCTAGAATGGCTTACGAGCAGTACTTC.

The V and J genes are TRBV5-1 and TRBJ2-1; D call uncertain. The V gene lost 0 bases and the J gene lost 4 bases, with 11 bases spanning the gap. The CDR3 consists of 15 residues. CDR1 and CDR2 (germline): SGHRS, YFSETQ. The CDR3 loop is CASSLGLVSYNEQFF. CDR3 nucleotides: TGCGCCAGCAGCTTGGGGCTAGTCTCTTACAATGAGCAGTTCTTC.

The chain carries TRBV6-5 and TRBJ1-1, with 9 bases aligning to TRBD1. Germline CDR1 reads MNHEY; CDR2 reads SVGAGI. Trimming cost V 4 bases and J 6 bases; bases outside gene matches: 6. The CDR3 extends over 14 amino acids. CDR3 residues: CASSWTGAGAEAFF. The CDR3 DNA reads TGTGCCAGCAGTTGGACAGGGGCGGGGGCTGAAGCTTTCTTT.

The chain uses TRBV6-1 and TRBJ1-4; 7 positions agree with TRBD1. Germline V gene lookup returns CDR1 MNHNS and CDR2 SASEGT. The CDR3 has 16 residues. J was trimmed by 2 bases and V by 4 bases; bases with no gene match: 7. DNA for the CDR3: TGTGCCAGCAGTGCCCGTCCGGGACAGACTAATGAAAAACTGTTTTTT. This encodes CASSARPGQTNEKLFF.

This clone was seen a handful of times. The chain joins TRBV6-5 to TRBJ1-1; D call uncertain. The CDR3 spans 14 residues. Looked up from germline, CDR1 is MNHEY and CDR2 is SVGAGI. Trimming left V 2 bases short and J 5 bases short, with 12 bases between. This CDR3 is CASSYDRRETEAFF. The CDR3 DNA reads as TGTGCCAGCAGTTACGACCGGCGGGAGACTGAAGCTTTCTTT.

V is TRBV19 and J is TRBJ1-2; D might be TRBD1 (5 bases). There are 12 residues in the CDR3. Trimming cost V 1 base and J 6 bases, with 6 bases left between them. Germline-derived CDR1 and CDR2 are LNHDA and SQIVND (reference sequence). The CDR3 loop is CASSIGGDGYTF. In nucleotides, the CDR3 is TGTGCCAGTAGTATAGGGGGGGATGGCTACACCTTC.

This sequence joins TRBV5-5 and TRBJ1-1; D gene uncertain. Germline CDR1 and CDR2: SGHKS and YYEKEE (reference sequence). The CDR3 length is 14 residues. The V end was cut by 0 bases, the J end by 3 bases, with 9 bases between. This CDR3 reads CASSLAEGYTEAFF. The DNA for the CDR3 is TGTGCCAGCAGCTTGGCCGAGGGATACACTGAAGCTTTCTTT.

This clone was seen only once. The chain couples TRBV4-1 to TRBJ1-1; D is unclear. V was clipped by 6 bases and J by 7 bases, with 15 bases between them. The CDR3 runs 13 residues. Germline V gene data show CDR1 as MGHRA and CDR2 as YSYEKL. Here the CDR3 DNA reads TGCGCCAGCAGTCGGCGAGATGACTTTGAAGCTTTCTTT. It encodes CASSRRDDFEAFF.

The CDR3 DNA sequence: TGTGCCAGCAGTTACTCCCCTCGGACTCTTGGCAATGAGCAGTTCTTC. Amino acids: CASSYSPRTLGNEQFF. This chain joins TRBV6-5 and TRBJ2-1; tentatively, D is TRBD2 (5 bases). The CDR3 spans 16 residues. V was trimmed by 0 bases and J by 6 bases, leaving 15 bases between them. Germline V gene sequence: CDR1 MNHEY, CDR2 SVGAGI.

In its sample, this clone ranks as large (0.1 to 1%). The chain joins TRBV6-4 to TRBJ2-1, with 10 positions matching TRBD2. This CDR3 contains 13 residues. Germline V gene data show CDR1 as MRHNA and CDR2 as SNTAGT. The trim removed 10 bases at V and 6 bases at J, leaving 6 bases unmatched. CDR3 sequence: CATGAGGPNEQFF. The CDR3 DNA reads as TGTGCCACCGGAGCGGGGGGGCCCAATGAGCAGTTCTTC.